This is a list of T cell receptor beta chains from one sample in a study of shared clonotypes between healthy human individuals. Clones were sequenced by immunoSEQ multiplex PCR, and TCRdb holds only the in-frame ones, with some missing. This sample has about 450,000 clones, with around 79% found just once. The sequencing input was PBMCs. These receptors all come from a woman aged 40 to 50 in good health. Some clones in this sample may be carry-over from other donors' samples. Both conserved end residues are part of each CDR3. A D gene is named only where the DNA matches it firmly. Part of the rows lack a size; the others show once, few, many or a class for expanded clones.

cdr3_length: 16; v_call: TRBV9; d_call: TRBD1; clone_size: -; j_call: TRBJ2-7; cdr3_aa: CASSRQGASGFYEQYF; cdr3_nt: TGTGCCAGCAGTCGACAGGGGGCGTCCGGATTCTACGAGCAGTACTTC
cdr3_length: 15; v_call: TRBV7-2; d_call: -; clone_size: once; j_call: TRBJ2-7; cdr3_aa: CASSLGGLTQGEQYF; cdr3_nt: TGTGCCAGCAGCTTAGGGGGACTTACACAAGGCGAGCAGTACTTC
cdr3_length: 13; v_call: TRBV18; d_call: -; clone_size: -; j_call: TRBJ2-3; cdr3_aa: CASSPPGADTQYF; cdr3_nt: TGTGCCAGCTCACCACCTGGGGCAGATACGCAGTATTTT
cdr3_length: 17; v_call: TRBV7-9; d_call: TRBD2; clone_size: -; j_call: TRBJ2-1; cdr3_aa: CASSYDYGSGRAHEQFF; cdr3_nt: TGTGCCAGCAGCTACGACTATGGGAGCGGGAGGGCCCATGAGCAGTTCTTC
cdr3_length: 13; v_call: TRBV19; d_call: TRBD2; clone_size: -; j_call: TRBJ2-7; cdr3_aa: CASWTSGNYEQYF; cdr3_nt: TGTGCCAGCTGGACTAGCGGGAACTACGAGCAGTACTTC
cdr3_length: 15; v_call: TRBV5-1; d_call: TRBD1; clone_size: -; j_call: TRBJ2-1; cdr3_aa: CASSVEGQGGDEQFF; cdr3_nt: TGCGCCAGCAGCGTAGAGGGACAGGGGGGCGATGAGCAGTTCTTC
cdr3_length: 17; v_call: TRBV9; d_call: TRBD2; clone_size: few; j_call: TRBJ2-2; cdr3_aa: CASSPNLAGIDTGELFF; cdr3_nt: TGTGCCAGCAGCCCAAACCTAGCGGGAATCGACACCGGGGAGCTGTTTTTT
cdr3_length: 16; v_call: TRBV5-4; d_call: -; clone_size: -; j_call: TRBJ2-5; cdr3_aa: CASSLAGTPRPETQYF; cdr3_nt: TGTGCCAGCAGCTTGGCAGGGACACCTAGGCCAGAGACCCAGTACTTC
cdr3_length: 11; v_call: TRBV5-1; d_call: -; clone_size: -; j_call: TRBJ2-5; cdr3_aa: CASRGQETQYF; cdr3_nt: TGCGCCAGCAGGGGACAAGAGACCCAGTACTTC
cdr3_length: 17; v_call: TRBV18; d_call: -; clone_size: -; j_call: TRBJ1-5; cdr3_aa: CASSPLRTAQSNQPQHF; cdr3_nt: TGTGCCAGCTCACCGCTTAGGACAGCCCAAAGCAATCAGCCCCAGCATTTT
cdr3_length: 12; v_call: TRBV5-6; d_call: -; clone_size: -; j_call: TRBJ2-7; cdr3_aa: CASSLARREQYF; cdr3_nt: TGTGCCAGCAGCTTAGCCCGACGCGAGCAGTACTTC
cdr3_length: 16; v_call: TRBV6-4; d_call: TRBD2; clone_size: few; j_call: TRBJ2-3; cdr3_aa: CASSESSGSGTDTQYF; cdr3_nt: TGTGCCAGCAGTGAATCTAGCGGGAGTGGAACAGATACGCAGTATTTT
cdr3_length: 13; v_call: TRBV11-2; d_call: -; clone_size: -; j_call: TRBJ2-6; cdr3_aa: CASSFFGANVLTF; cdr3_nt: TGTGCCAGCAGCTTTTTTGGGGCCAACGTCCTGACTTTC
cdr3_length: 15; v_call: TRBV5-1; d_call: TRBD1; clone_size: -; j_call: TRBJ2-7; cdr3_aa: CASSLAGTGAYEQYF; cdr3_nt: TGCGCCAGCAGCTTGGCTGGGACAGGGGCTTACGAGCAGTACTTC
cdr3_length: 14; v_call: TRBV25-1; d_call: TRBD2; clone_size: -; j_call: TRBJ2-2; cdr3_aa: CASSGPRGGGELFF; cdr3_nt: TGTGCCAGCAGTGGGCCCCGGGGGGGCGGGGAGCTGTTTTTT
cdr3_length: 14; v_call: TRBV30; d_call: TRBD1; clone_size: -; j_call: TRBJ1-2; cdr3_aa: CALTGTGESYGYTF; cdr3_nt: TGTGCCTTAACCGGGACAGGGGAATCGTATGGCTACACCTTC
cdr3_length: 14; v_call: TRBV13; d_call: TRBD1; clone_size: -; j_call: TRBJ2-7; cdr3_aa: CASSLGDSSYEQYF; cdr3_nt: TGTGCCAGCAGCCTAGGGGACAGCTCCTACGAGCAGTACTTC
cdr3_length: 18; v_call: TRBV2; d_call: TRBD2; clone_size: -; j_call: TRBJ2-2; cdr3_aa: CASRGGWRGGKNTGELFF; cdr3_nt: TGTGCCAGCAGGGGAGGGTGGAGGGGAGGGAAGAACACCGGGGAGCTGTTTTTT
cdr3_length: 15; v_call: TRBV5-1; d_call: TRBD2; clone_size: -; j_call: TRBJ2-3; cdr3_aa: CASRDSGREADTQYF; cdr3_nt: TGCGCCAGCAGGGACAGCGGGAGGGAGGCAGATACGCAGTATTTT
cdr3_length: 13; v_call: TRBV10-2; d_call: -; clone_size: few; j_call: TRBJ2-2; cdr3_aa: CASTSRGAGELFF; cdr3_nt: TGCGCCAGCACCTCCAGGGGGGCTGGGGAGCTGTTTTTT
cdr3_length: 12; v_call: TRBV29-1; d_call: -; clone_size: -; j_call: TRBJ2-1; cdr3_aa: CSVETENNEQFF; cdr3_nt: TGCAGCGTTGAAACAGAAAACAATGAGCAGTTCTTC
cdr3_length: 15; v_call: TRBV30; d_call: -; clone_size: -; j_call: TRBJ2-1; cdr3_aa: CAWSTRGKRGNEQFF; cdr3_nt: TGTGCCTGGAGCACTAGGGGAAAGCGCGGCAATGAGCAGTTCTTC
cdr3_length: 14; v_call: TRBV5-4; d_call: -; clone_size: -; j_call: TRBJ1-1; cdr3_aa: CASTSSRGPTEAFF; cdr3_nt: TGTGCCAGCACCTCATCCCGGGGGCCGACTGAAGCTTTCTTT
cdr3_length: 14; v_call: TRBV29-1; d_call: TRBD2; clone_size: -; j_call: TRBJ2-3; cdr3_aa: CSVPGRGFPDTQYF; cdr3_nt: TGCAGCGTCCCCGGGAGGGGGTTTCCAGATACGCAGTATTTT
cdr3_length: 15; v_call: TRBV5-1; d_call: TRBD1; clone_size: -; j_call: TRBJ2-7; cdr3_aa: CASSLTWTGTYEQYF; cdr3_nt: TGCGCCAGCAGCTTGACCTGGACAGGAACCTACGAGCAGTACTTC
cdr3_length: 13; v_call: TRBV6-1; d_call: TRBD2; clone_size: -; j_call: TRBJ2-4; cdr3_aa: CASRESGGNIQYF; cdr3_nt: TGTGCCAGCAGAGAGAGCGGGGGGAACATTCAGTACTTC
cdr3_length: 14; v_call: TRBV6-1; d_call: TRBD2; clone_size: -; j_call: TRBJ2-5; cdr3_aa: CASGPGLASETQYF; cdr3_nt: TGTGCCAGCGGCCCGGGACTAGCGTCAGAGACCCAGTACTTC
cdr3_length: 15; v_call: TRBV4-1; d_call: TRBD2; clone_size: once; j_call: TRBJ2-7; cdr3_aa: CASSQDPRGGPEQYF; cdr3_nt: TGCGCCAGCAGCCAAGATCCAAGGGGAGGGCCCGAGCAGTACTTC
cdr3_length: 12; v_call: TRBV5-6; d_call: TRBD2; clone_size: -; j_call: TRBJ2-1; cdr3_aa: CASSFSGGEQFF; cdr3_nt: TGTGCCAGCAGCTTTTCCGGGGGGGAGCAGTTCTTC
cdr3_length: 13; v_call: TRBV29-1; d_call: -; clone_size: -; j_call: TRBJ2-2; cdr3_aa: CSVAATNTGELFF; cdr3_nt: TGCAGCGTTGCAGCTACGAACACCGGGGAGCTGTTTTTT
cdr3_length: 18; v_call: TRBV6-1; d_call: TRBD2; clone_size: -; j_call: TRBJ2-2; cdr3_aa: CASSEHGTSGGGAGELFF; cdr3_nt: TGTGCCAGCAGTGAACATGGGACTAGCGGAGGGGGGGCCGGGGAGCTGTTTTTT
cdr3_length: 16; v_call: TRBV4-2; d_call: -; clone_size: -; j_call: TRBJ2-7; cdr3_aa: CASSQGPSSGSYEQYF; cdr3_nt: TGTGCCAGCAGCCAAGGACCGAGTAGCGGATCCTACGAGCAGTACTTC
cdr3_length: 14; v_call: TRBV28; d_call: -; clone_size: -; j_call: TRBJ2-7; cdr3_aa: CASREGYNYFGQYF; cdr3_nt: TGTGCCAGCAGGGAGGGGTATAACTACTTCGGGCAGTACTTC
cdr3_length: 18; v_call: TRBV10-2; d_call: TRBD2; clone_size: -; j_call: TRBJ2-1; cdr3_aa: CASSESPGLAGSYNEQFF; cdr3_nt: TGCGCCAGCAGTGAGTCCCCGGGACTAGCGGGCTCCTACAATGAGCAGTTCTTC
cdr3_length: 15; v_call: TRBV2; d_call: TRBD2; clone_size: -; j_call: TRBJ2-5; cdr3_aa: CASSEALAGVETQYF; cdr3_nt: TGTGCCAGCAGTGAAGCCCTAGCGGGAGTGGAGACCCAGTACTTC